This T cell receptor beta chain emerged from a study of T cells in Graves' hyperthyroidism and ophthalmopathy. Study-level findings and limits: Separation of ophthalmopathy from stable hyperthyroidism was achieved by a 13 V-J model. Onset of ophthalmopathy came a median roughly 6.9 months after the model predicted it.

The hyperthyroidism was newly diagnosed and had lasted under 2 months; the patients were aged 18 to 65. Patients were excluded because of uncontrolled infection, other autoimmune disease, pregnancy or lactation. Points on this clonotype: Antigen specificity is unknown.

Amplified regions were TCR beta CDR3 sequences from RNA transcripts. The study used the HTBI primer set for a first-round RT-PCR of the TCR CDR3. One entry per CDR3 protein, called by TCRdb with MiXCR from the multiplex PCR reads. This sample has 700,000 to 950,000 distinct CDR3 sequences, with roughly a third found just once. The CDR3 spans 13 residues. CDR1 is LNHDA and CDR2 is SQIVND in the germline V gene (reference sequence). Deletions cut 3 bases from V and 7 bases from J, with 12 bases between. The receptor was isolated from a woman aged 40 to 49 with Graves' hyperthyroidism. V and J are TRBV19 and TRBJ1-1; D is perhaps TRBD1 (6 bases). Source material: blood. This chain's CDR3 is CASSIRTANEAFF. The CDR3 coding sequence is TGTGCCAGTAGTATTAGGACAGCTAATGAAGCTTTCTTT.